Listed below are T cell receptor beta chains from one sample, sequenced in a study of blood T cell repertoires in COVID-19. Only in-frame clones appear in the TCRdb table, and some are missing; sequencing was by immunoSEQ multiplex PCR. The repertoire includes 300,000 to 350,000 clones, roughly 89% of them detected once, and 3.5% to 4.5% sits in the top ten. Sample: PBMCs or T cells enriched from blood (not recorded which). The source of these receptors is a woman aged 18-30 years with acute COVID-19. CDR3s include the opening cysteine and the closing phenylalanine or tryptophan. A D gene is named only where the DNA matches it firmly. Size tells how often a clone was seen (once, few, many) or the class of an expanded clone, and some rows leave it out.

d_call	v_call	clone_size	j_call	cdr3_nt	cdr3_aa
.	TRBV5-1	.	TRBJ1-1	TGCGCCAGCAGTGGGCCGGCCATGAACACTGAAGCTTTCTTT	CASSGPAMNTEAFF
.	TRBV3-1/TRBV3-2	.	TRBJ2-7	TGTGCCAGCAGCCAAGAAAGGGGGCGGGGTAGCTCCTACGAGCAGTACTTC	CASSQERGRGSSYEQYF
TRBD1	TRBV18	.	TRBJ2-7	TGTGCCAGCTCGGCGACAGGGAACTCCTACGAGCAGTACTTC	CASSATGNSYEQYF
TRBD2	TRBV11-3	.	TRBJ2-1	TGTGCCAGCAGCTTCACGGGAGGGGATGAGCAGTTCTTC	CASSFTGGDEQFF
TRBD1	TRBV11-2	.	TRBJ2-2	TGTGCCAGCAGACAGACAGGGCGAACCGGGGAGCTGTTTTTT	CASRQTGRTGELFF
TRBD2	TRBV5-1	.	TRBJ2-3	TGCGCCAGCAGCTTGTGGGGGACTAGCGGGACGGGAGATACGCAGTATTTT	CASSLWGTSGTGDTQYF
.	TRBV18	.	TRBJ1-4	TGTGCCAGCTCTCCTTTAAGTGGGACAAATAATGAAAAACTGTTTTTT	CASSPLSGTNNEKLFF
TRBD2	TRBV27	.	TRBJ2-3	TGTGCCAGCAGTTTCGGGCTAGCGGACCCTCCGACAGATACGCAGTATTTT	CASSFGLADPPTDTQYF
.	TRBV28	once	TRBJ1-1	TGTGCCAGCAGTTTGGGCCAGTGGACTGAAGCTTTCTTT	CASSLGQWTEAFF
TRBD2	TRBV4-2	.	TRBJ2-1	TGTGCCAGCAGCCAAGTTTGGACTAGCGCTGACAATGAGCAGTTCTTC	CASSQVWTSADNEQFF
.	TRBV2	.	TRBJ1-4	TGTGCCAGCAGCCCCTCCCAGGTCAAAACTAATGAAAAACTGTTTTTT	CASSPSQVKTNEKLFF
TRBD2	TRBV5-8	.	TRBJ2-1	TGTGCCAGCAGCTCCTTAGCGGGGAGGGCCTCCAGTGAGCAGTTCTTC	CASSSLAGRASSEQFF
TRBD1	TRBV11-2	.	TRBJ1-1	TGTGCCAGCACCATTCGGACAGGACCTGAAAATGAAGCTTTCTTT	CASTIRTGPENEAFF
TRBD2	TRBV6-5	.	TRBJ2-3	TGTGCCAGCAGTAGCGGGAGGTTCGCAGATACGCAGTATTTT	CASSSGRFADTQYF
TRBD2	TRBV19	few	TRBJ2-1	TGTGCCAGTAGTATAGACTCTAGCGGGAGGACCAATGAGCAGTTCTTC	CASSIDSSGRTNEQFF
.	TRBV10-1	.	TRBJ1-2	TGCGCCAGCAGTGATTCGAGTTCTAACTATGGCTACACCTTC	CASSDSSSNYGYTF
TRBD1	TRBV18	.	TRBJ1-5	TGTGCCAGCTCACCCCCCGGGACAGCGAGCAATCAGCCCCAGCATTTT	CASSPPGTASNQPQHF
TRBD1	TRBV11-3	few	TRBJ2-2	TGTGCCAGCAGCTCCTACAGGGGAACGAACACCGGGGAGCTGTTTTTT	CASSSYRGTNTGELFF
.	TRBV11-1	few	TRBJ1-1	TGTGCCAGCAGCTTAGACAGCCTTATGAACACTGAAGCTTTCTTT	CASSLDSLMNTEAFF
.	TRBV18	.	TRBJ1-1	TGTGCCAGCTCCGAGCAAGACAGCTACACTGAAGCTTTCTTT	CASSEQDSYTEAFF
TRBD1	TRBV4-2	.	TRBJ1-4	TGTGCCAGCAGCCAAGCCGGGACAGGGCATGAAAAACTGTTTTTT	CASSQAGTGHEKLFF
TRBD2	TRBV27	.	TRBJ2-7	TGTGCCAGCAGTTCGGCTGGGACTAGCGGGAGTTACCTACTTAGCTCCTACGAGCAGTACTTC	CASSSAGTSGSYLLSSYEQYF
.	TRBV4-1	.	TRBJ1-2	TGCGCCAGCAGCCAAGATTCGGCAGGGCCCTATGGCTACACCTTC	CASSQDSAGPYGYTF
.	TRBV19	.	TRBJ2-2	TGTGCCAGTAGTATTAGTGCTAGCGCGAACACCGGGGAGCTGTTTTTT	CASSISASANTGELFF
.	TRBV2	few	TRBJ1-2	TGTGCCAGCAGGGATACAGGAGACTATGGCTACACCTTC	CASRDTGDYGYTF
.	TRBV2	.	TRBJ2-7	TGTGCCAGCAGTGACGAGGGTAGCTCCCTCCAGTACTTC	CASSDEGSSLQYF
.	TRBV7-9	.	TRBJ2-1	TGTGCCAGCAGCTTAGTGGTAGCGGAAAGGGCCAATGAGCAGTTCTTC	CASSLVVAERANEQFF
.	TRBV3-1/TRBV3-2	.	TRBJ1-1	TGTGCCAGCAGCAGAGACAGGAGCCACACTGAAGCTTTCTTT	CASSRDRSHTEAFF
TRBD1	TRBV24-1	once	TRBJ2-7	TGTGCCACCCCAAATTCCGACAGGGGGTTCTACGAGCAGTACTTC	CATPNSDRGFYEQYF
TRBD1	TRBV19	.	TRBJ1-2	TGTGCCTCCTCCGGGACAGGGGATGGCTACACCTTC	CASSGTGDGYTF
.	TRBV28	.	TRBJ2-3	TGTGCCAGCAGTTTGTCAGGGAGGAGAGATACGCAGTATTTT	CASSLSGRRDTQYF
.	TRBV29-1	.	TRBJ1-3	TGCAGCGCGATGACAGTCTCTGGAAACACCATATATTTT	CSAMTVSGNTIYF
TRBD2	TRBV28	.	TRBJ2-7	TGTGCCAGCAGTCCCGTAGCGGGAGGGCCGAAGGAGCAGTACTTC	CASSPVAGGPKEQYF
.	TRBV2	.	TRBJ2-6	TGTGCCAGCAGTGAACAGGGGACCTCTGGGGCCAACGTCCTGACTTTC	CASSEQGTSGANVLTF
.	TRBV2	once	TRBJ1-2	TGTGCCAGCAGTCCCCAAAGAGGGGGATCTAACTATGGCTACACCTTC	CASSPQRGGSNYGYTF
.	TRBV6-5	.	TRBJ2-2	TGTGCCAGCAGTTACCGCAGGGATTTAACCGGGGAGCTGTTTTTT	CASSYRRDLTGELFF
TRBD1	TRBV6-4	.	TRBJ1-1	TGTGCCAGCAGAAGGACAGGAAAGGAAAACACTGAAGCTTTCTTT	CASRRTGKENTEAFF
TRBD1	TRBV2	few	TRBJ2-2	TGTGCCAGCATTCTCACACGACAGGGGGGTAGCACCGGGGAGCTGTTTTTT	CASILTRQGGSTGELFF
.	TRBV23-1	.	TRBJ2-2	TGCGCCAGCAGTCAATCGTACAGGACACGGACCCCTCCGAACACCGGGGAGCTGTTTTTT	CASSQSYRTRTPPNTGELFF
.	TRBV10-3	once	TRBJ1-1	TGTGCCATCAGTGCACAGGTGCCCCCTATGAACACTGAAGCTTTCTTT	CAISAQVPPMNTEAFF
TRBD1	TRBV28	.	TRBJ2-5	TGTGCCAGCAGTGGAGTGGGACAGGGGTACGAGACCCAGTACTTC	CASSGVGQGYETQYF
TRBD1	TRBV9	.	TRBJ1-3	TGTGCCAGCAGCGCCGGGACAGGGACTGGAAACACCATATATTTT	CASSAGTGTGNTIYF
.	TRBV28	.	TRBJ1-3	TGTGCCAGCAATAACAGGGAACGCTCTGGAAACACCATATATTTT	CASNNRERSGNTIYF
.	TRBV29-1	.	TRBJ1-3	TGCAGCGTTGAAACCTTTGGGGCCTCTTTCCCTGGAAACACCATATATTTT	CSVETFGASFPGNTIYF
.	TRBV28	.	TRBJ1-6	TGTGCCAGCAGTTTATGGCGGGGCAGGGTGGGGGATAATTCACCCCTCCACTTT	CASSLWRGRVGDNSPLHF
TRBD1	TRBV3-1/TRBV3-2	.	TRBJ1-2	TGTGCCAGCAGCCAATCAGGTGGAGGGGGCATAGGCTACACCTTC	CASSQSGGGGIGYTF
.	TRBV7-9	.	TRBJ1-2	TGTGCCAGCAGCCCGGGGGAGGGCTTAAACTATGGCTACACCTTC	CASSPGEGLNYGYTF
.	TRBV7-9	.	TRBJ2-7	TGTGCCAGCGGATCAGGGGACGAGCAGTACTTC	CASGSGDEQYF
TRBD1	TRBV11-3	.	TRBJ2-2	TGTGCCAGCAGCCCCGAGGGGGCTCGTAACACCGGGGAGCTGTTTTTT	CASSPEGARNTGELFF
TRBD1	TRBV5-1	.	TRBJ2-7	TGCGCCAGCAGCCCGGGACAGACATTCCACGAGCAGTACTTC	CASSPGQTFHEQYF